These 8 T cell receptor beta chains share one sample of origin, sequenced in a study of T cells expressing NK-cell markers. TCRdb reanalyzed the 5' RACE reads and collapses them to one entry per CDR3 protein, without DNA. Its clone listing holds almost 450,000 distinct CDR3 sequences. Sequenced sample: blood T cells: a sorted CD56 or NKG2C T cell subset, CD4+ or CD8+ T cells, or bulk PBMC T cells (not recorded which). These receptors all stem from a woman between 18 and 70 years old in good health.

The V and J genes are TRBV7-3 and TRBJ2-1; lacking DNA, the TRBD2 call made by TCRdb goes unchecked. CDR1 is SGHTA, CDR2 FQGTGA, per germline. This CDR3 region has 16 residues. CDR3: CASSLGSGGPYNEQFF.

The chain links TRBV20-1 to TRBJ2-7; TCRdb's D gene call, TRBD2, goes unchecked for lack of DNA. This CDR3 has 14 amino acids. Germline assignment: CDR1 DFQATT and CDR2 SNEGSKA (reference sequence). The CDR3 protein is CSAFPGLAGGEQYF.

This chain uses TRBV24-1 with TRBJ2-1; TCRdb names TRBD2, which stays unverified in the absence of DNA. This CDR3 region has 18 residues. Germline loops: CDR1 KGHDR, CDR2 SFDVKD. CDR3 loop: CATSDWTSGKYFYNEQFF.

The gene calls are TRBV20-1 and TRBJ2-1; absent DNA, TCRdb's TRBD2 call cannot be checked. CDR3 length equals 14 residues. CDR1 is DFQATT, CDR2 SNEGSKA, per germline (reference sequence). CDR3 amino acids: CSARKAGVYNEQFF.

The rearrangement joins TRBV19 to TRBJ2-2; the D call from TCRdb, TRBD2, cannot be confirmed without DNA. This CDR3 comprises 17 residues. Germline lookup yields CDR1 LNHDA and CDR2 SQIVND (reference sequence). The CDR3 sequence is CASSIDPAGTNTGELFF.

The rearrangement links TRBV7-9 to TRBJ2-1; as DNA is missing, the TRBD1 call by TCRdb cannot be tested. Germline assignment: CDR1 SEHNR and CDR2 FQNEAQ (reference sequence). The CDR3 has 14 residues. CDR3 amino acids: CASSSPSRGNEQFF.

The CDR3 sequence: CSARRALNQPQHF. The chain couples TRBV20-1 to TRBJ1-5. The germline V gene encodes CDR1 DFQATT and CDR2 SNEGSKA (reference sequence). The CDR3 sequence is 13 residues long.

V is TRBV6-5 and J is TRBJ1-1. The CDR3 contains 14 residues. Germline CDR1 MNHEY, CDR2 SVGAGI. CDR3: CASSYPTTNTEAFF.